What follows describes a single T cell receptor (beta chain). The sample comes from a study of cytotoxic CD8 clonotypes in ibrutinib-treated CLL. Overall study: After a median about eleven months on treatment (6 to 36), response samples were drawn.

Sequenced by immunoSEQ multiplex PCR; TCRdb stores in-frame clones only, minus some. This sample has around 300,000 clones, with roughly 80% found just once. The CDR3 loop spans 16 amino acids. Germline V lookup: CDR1 SGHTA, CDR2 FQGTGA. The V end lost 5 bases, the J end lost 0 bases, and 11 bases lay between the germline ends. This clonotype was obtained from a human donor with chronic lymphocytic leukemia. The source material was PBMCs, sampled before ibrutinib treatment. The gene calls are TRBV7-3 and TRBJ2-6; weak D call: TRBD2 (5 bases). The CDR3 sequence is CASSPRGLSGANVLTF. In DNA form, the CDR3 reads TGTGCCAGCAGCCCCCGCGGACTCTCTGGGGCCAACGTCCTGACTTTC.